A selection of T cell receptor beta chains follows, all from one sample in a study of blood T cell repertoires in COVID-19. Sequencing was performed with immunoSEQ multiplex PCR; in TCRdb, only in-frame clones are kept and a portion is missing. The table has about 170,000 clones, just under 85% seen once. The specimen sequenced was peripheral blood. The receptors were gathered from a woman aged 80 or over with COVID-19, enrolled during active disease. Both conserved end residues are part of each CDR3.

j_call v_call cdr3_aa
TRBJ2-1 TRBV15 CATSRDQNNEQFF
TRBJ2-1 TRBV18 CASQATRGPYNEQFF
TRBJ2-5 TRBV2 CASSGGEGRGWTQYF
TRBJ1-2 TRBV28 CASSFRYGYTF
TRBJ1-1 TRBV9 CASSDSIARSEGTEAFF
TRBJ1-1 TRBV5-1 CASTLPGTEAFF
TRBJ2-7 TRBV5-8 CASSLVPDSATEQYF
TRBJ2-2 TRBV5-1 CASSLTGQTGELFF
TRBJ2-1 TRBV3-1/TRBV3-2 CASSLTRAEQFF
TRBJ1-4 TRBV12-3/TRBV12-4 CASSLRAEDRLFF
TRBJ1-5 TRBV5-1 CASSPEGVGQPQHF
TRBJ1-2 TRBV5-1 CASGPGGEYGYTF
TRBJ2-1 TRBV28 CASSLSGSSYNEQFF
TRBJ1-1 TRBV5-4 CASSQTTGRAFF
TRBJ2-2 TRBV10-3 CAISPRQGSTGELFF
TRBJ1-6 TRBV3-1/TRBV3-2 CASSLNRGHDSPLHF
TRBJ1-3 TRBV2 CASSEQGPVSGNTIYF
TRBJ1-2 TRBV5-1 CASSLGGSQANYGYTF
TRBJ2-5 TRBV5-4 CASSSSGGQQETQYF
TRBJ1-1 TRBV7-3 CASSLSGPSRTEAFF
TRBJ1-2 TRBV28 CASSRGNGLGGYTF
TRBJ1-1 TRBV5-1 CASSLVGQGATEAFF
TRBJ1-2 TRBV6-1 CASSEPTPNYGYTF